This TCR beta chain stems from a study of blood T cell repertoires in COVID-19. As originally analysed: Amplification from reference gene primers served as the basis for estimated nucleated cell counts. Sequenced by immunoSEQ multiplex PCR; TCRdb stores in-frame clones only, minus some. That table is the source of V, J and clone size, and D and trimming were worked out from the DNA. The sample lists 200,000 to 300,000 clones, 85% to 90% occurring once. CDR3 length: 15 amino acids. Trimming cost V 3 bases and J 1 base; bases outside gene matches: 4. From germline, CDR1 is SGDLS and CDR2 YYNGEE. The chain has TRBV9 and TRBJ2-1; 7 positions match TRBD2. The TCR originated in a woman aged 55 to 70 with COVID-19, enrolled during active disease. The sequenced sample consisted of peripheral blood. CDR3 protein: CASSAAGASYNEQFF. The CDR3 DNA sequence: TGTGCCAGCAGCGCTGCGGGAGCATCCTACAATGAGCAGTTCTTC.